This TCR beta chain was identified during a study of cytomegalovirus exposure and HLA in healthy donors. Regarding the study as a whole: The study listed roughly 160 cytomegalovirus-associated TCR beta chains.

Both 60 Vbeta primers and 13 Jbeta primers went into the PCR. The table came from immunoSEQ multiplex PCR; TCRdb's copy has only in-frame clones and leaves some out. This sample has about 90,000 clones, with 70% to 85% found just once. Turning to this clone: Antigen specificity is unknown.

In germline, CDR1 is MNHNY, CDR2 SVGAGI (reference sequence). The germline V and J ends were trimmed by 6 bases and 1 base, with 12 bases remaining between them. The CDR3 has 14 amino acids. This sequence originates from a young man in good health and CMV-seronegative. This chain uses TRBV6-6 with TRBJ1-1; tentative D call: TRBD1 (5 bases). Sequences were obtained from PBMCs. The CDR3 sequence is CASSALGGNTEAFF. In DNA form, the CDR3 reads TGTGCCAGCAGCGCTCTCGGGGGGAACACTGAAGCTTTCTTT.